This T cell receptor (beta chain) was captured in a study of Ad26.COV2.S vaccination and SARS-CoV-2 variants. Assay used: immunoSEQ multiplex PCR; TCRdb lists only in-frame clones, some missing. The data show 510,000 or so clones, roughly 87% seen once. Unmatched junction bases numbered 6, after V lost 5 bases and J lost 2 bases. This CDR3 has 14 amino acids. CDR1 and CDR2 from the germline V gene are SGHNT and YYREEE (reference sequence). This sample's treatment: roughly 19 received Ad26.COV2.S at low or high dose, single or two shots; roughly five received placebo; per-sample allocation not given. Samples analyzed were those drawn on day 63 after the first vaccine or placebo injection.

The specimen comprised peripheral blood, sampled in a trial of Ad26.COV2.S vaccine versus placebo. This sequence was found in a person between 18 and 65 years old who received the Ad26.COV2.S COVID-19 vaccine or a placebo. The chain employs TRBV5-4 and TRBJ2-5; 7 nucleotides agree with TRBD2. CDR3 sequence reads: CASSMTSRQETQYF. CDR3 bases: TGTGCCAGCAGTATGACTAGCAGGCAAGAGACCCAGTACTTC.